The 9 T cell receptor beta chains given below trace back to one sample, sequenced in a study of T cell therapy after organ transplantation. Specified time point: 20-29 weeks after completion of therapy. Clones were read by immunoSEQ multiplex PCR, and TCRdb kept only the in-frame ones, dropping some. The sample includes about 18,000 clones, 85% to 90% of them seen just once. These receptors' antigens are unknown. The specimen was CD8+ T cells from blood, collected after autologous CMV-specific T cell therapy. Every receptor here comes from a human patient who had received a solid organ transplant and had CMV disease. Some T cells may be supplied by the graft donor.

The V and J genes are TRBV7-8 and TRBJ2-4; no reliable D call. CDR1 and CDR2 (germline): SGHVS, FQNEAQ. The CDR3 runs 14 residues. The V end was cut by 5 bases, the J end by 0 bases, with 8 bases between. In nucleotides, the CDR3 is TGTGCCAGCAGCCCTCCAGTAGCCAAAAACATTCAGTACTTC. Its protein product is CASSPPVAKNIQYF.

The CDR3: CATSRSTGGTDTQYF. The CDR3 region has the DNA TGTGCCACCAGCAGAAGTACAGGGGGCACAGATACGCAGTATTTT. V is TRBV15 and J is TRBJ2-3, with 7 bases that match TRBD1. The CDR3 contains 15 residues. Trimming cost V 2 bases and J 1 base; bases outside gene matches: 3. The V gene's germline CDR1 is LNHNV and CDR2 YYDKDF (reference sequence).

The table lists this clone with a count of one. The chain combines TRBV5-5 with TRBJ2-1; no clear D. Germline V gene data show CDR1 as SGHKS and CDR2 as YYEKEE (reference sequence). The CDR3 has 12 amino acids. The V end lost 4 bases, the J end lost 6 bases, and 8 bases lay between the germline ends. The CDR3 DNA reads as TGTGCCAGCAGCCGGATGAGCAATGAGCAGTTCTTC. It translates to CASSRMSNEQFF.

The chain couples TRBV7-9 to TRBJ2-1; TRBD2 matches at 12 bases. Looked up from germline, CDR1 is SEHNR and CDR2 is FQNEAQ (reference sequence). The CDR3 runs to 17 residues. Trimming removed 4 bases from V and 8 bases from J; junction bases left unmatched: 12. CDR3 nucleotides: TGTGCCAGCAGCTCTAGACTAGCGGGAGCGACTACCCATGAGCAGTTCTTC. Translated, it gives CASSSRLAGATTHEQFF.

The chain has TRBV2 and TRBJ2-3; 7 bases line up with TRBD1. Germline trimming cut 5 bases from V and 1 base from J; bases unmatched to any gene: 6. This CDR3 region has 15 residues. The germline CDR1 and CDR2 sequences are SNHLY and FYNNEI. The CDR3 protein is CASSFGTVRTDTQYF. The DNA for the CDR3 is TGTGCCAGCAGTTTTGGGACAGTGCGCACAGATACGCAGTATTTT.

V gene TRBV6-1 combines with J gene TRBJ2-7, with D unclear. The V and J ends lost 4 bases and 5 bases respectively, with 18 bases between them. Looked up from germline, CDR1 is MNHNS and CDR2 is SASEGT. The CDR3 has 15 residues. CDR3 sequence (DNA): TGTGCCAGCAGTGGTTTAGTGGACCTAGGGAACGAGCAGTACTTC. It encodes CASSGLVDLGNEQYF.

The rearrangement joins TRBV27 to TRBJ2-1; the D gene is possibly TRBD2 (7 bases). V lost 2 bases and J lost 6, with 20 bases in between. The V gene's germline CDR1 is MNHEY and CDR2 SMNVEV (reference sequence). The length of the CDR3 is 17 residues. The CDR3 region has the DNA TGTGCCAGCAGTTTAGGGGGGGGCCCTACGGGAGTCAATGAGCAGTTCTTC. Amino acids: CASSLGGGPTGVNEQFF.

V gene TRBV5-1 combines with J gene TRBJ1-1; possibly TRBD1 for D (5 bases). The CDR3 is made up of 12 amino acids. The V gene's germline CDR1 is SGHRS and CDR2 YFSETQ. V was shortened by 8 bases and J by 4 bases, with 12 bases between the two germline ends. CDR3 bases: TGCGCCAGTAGGGAGAGGGGCACTGAAGCTTTCTTT. Protein product: CASRERGTEAFF.

The V and J genes are TRBV7-6 and TRBJ2-1; 9 bases line up with TRBD1. Germline assignment: CDR1 SGHVS and CDR2 FNYEAQ. With V trimmed by 3 bases and J by 6 bases, 9 bases remained unmatched. The CDR3 spans 16 residues. CDR3 DNA: TGTGCCAGCAGCTTGGGTGTTGGGACAGGGTCCAATGAGCAGTTCTTC. It yields the protein CASSLGVGTGSNEQFF.